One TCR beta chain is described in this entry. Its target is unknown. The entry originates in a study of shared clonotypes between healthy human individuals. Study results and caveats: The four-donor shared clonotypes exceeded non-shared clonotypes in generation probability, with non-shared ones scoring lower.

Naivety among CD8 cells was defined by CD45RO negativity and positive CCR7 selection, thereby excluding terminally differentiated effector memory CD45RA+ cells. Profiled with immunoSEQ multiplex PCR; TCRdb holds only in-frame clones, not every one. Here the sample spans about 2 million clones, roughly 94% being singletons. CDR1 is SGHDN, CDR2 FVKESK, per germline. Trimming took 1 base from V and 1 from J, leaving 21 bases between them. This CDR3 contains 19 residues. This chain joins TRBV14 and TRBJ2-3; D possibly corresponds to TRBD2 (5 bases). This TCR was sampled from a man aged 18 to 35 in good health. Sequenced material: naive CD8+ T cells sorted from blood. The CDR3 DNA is TGTGCCAGCAGCCAAGTTCTCCCGGGATTTCGCTTCCGCACAGATACGCAGTATTTT. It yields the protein CASSQVLPGFRFRTDTQYF.